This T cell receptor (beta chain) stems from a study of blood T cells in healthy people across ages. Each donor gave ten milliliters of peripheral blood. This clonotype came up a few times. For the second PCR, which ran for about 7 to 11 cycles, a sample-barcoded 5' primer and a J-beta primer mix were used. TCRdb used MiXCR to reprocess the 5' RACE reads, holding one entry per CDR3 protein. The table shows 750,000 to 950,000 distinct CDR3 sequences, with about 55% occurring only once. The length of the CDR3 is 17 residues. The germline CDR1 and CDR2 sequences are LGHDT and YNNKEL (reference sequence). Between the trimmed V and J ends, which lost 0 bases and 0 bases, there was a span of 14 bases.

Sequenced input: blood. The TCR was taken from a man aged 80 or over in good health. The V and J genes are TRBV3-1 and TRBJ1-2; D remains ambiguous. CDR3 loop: CASSQDRWRVSNYGYTF. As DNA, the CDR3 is TGTGCCAGCAGCCAAGATCGGTGGAGGGTATCTAACTATGGCTACACCTTC.